The rows below give T cell receptor beta chains drawn from one sample of a study of cytomegalovirus exposure and HLA in healthy donors. Here immunoSEQ multiplex PCR was the method, and the copy in TCRdb shows in-frame clones only, minus some. The sample yields about 130,000 clones, 17% seen once. Sequenced: PBMCs. These TCRs come from a female donor in good health and CMV-seropositive. The CDR3 runs from the conserved cysteine through the conserved F or W. Fields, in order: D gene, V gene, J gene, clone size, CDR3 protein, CDR3 DNA. The D gene is left open where the match is weak. Clone size is given for some rows only: seen once, a few or many times, or a class if the clone is expanded.

d_call: .; v_call: TRBV18; j_call: TRBJ1-2; clone_size: few; cdr3_aa: CASSPHPQGGLGGYTF; cdr3_nt: TGTGCCAGCTCACCACACCCACAGGGAGGGCTAGGTGGCTACACCTTC
d_call: .; v_call: TRBV7-9; j_call: TRBJ1-1; clone_size: .; cdr3_aa: CASSSHPYTGRMNTEAFF; cdr3_nt: TGTGCCAGCAGCTCCCATCCCTACACAGGAAGGATGAACACTGAAGCTTTCTTT
d_call: .; v_call: TRBV9; j_call: TRBJ2-1; clone_size: few; cdr3_aa: CASGRTGVGYNEQFF; cdr3_nt: TGTGCCAGCGGCAGAACGGGAGTAGGATACAATGAGCAGTTCTTC
d_call: TRBD2; v_call: TRBV2; j_call: TRBJ2-7; clone_size: few; cdr3_aa: CASSEAGLAGVRYEQYF; cdr3_nt: TGTGCCAGCAGTGAAGCGGGCCTAGCGGGAGTTAGGTACGAGCAGTACTTC
d_call: TRBD2; v_call: TRBV5-8; j_call: TRBJ2-7; clone_size: .; cdr3_aa: CASSLPPGLAGSYEQYF; cdr3_nt: TGTGCCAGCAGCTTGCCTCCGGGACTAGCGGGGAGCTACGAGCAGTACTTC
d_call: TRBD1; v_call: TRBV30; j_call: TRBJ2-6; clone_size: few; cdr3_aa: CAWSTTGQTGANVLTF; cdr3_nt: TGTGCCTGGAGTACGACAGGGCAAACTGGGGCCAACGTCCTGACTTTC
d_call: .; v_call: TRBV5-1; j_call: TRBJ2-1; clone_size: .; cdr3_aa: CASSPAELSSYNEQFF; cdr3_nt: TGCGCCAGCAGCCCAGCGGAGTTGAGCTCCTACAATGAGCAGTTCTTC
d_call: TRBD1; v_call: TRBV2; j_call: TRBJ2-7; clone_size: once; cdr3_aa: CASSVDRGGEQYF; cdr3_nt: TGTGCCAGCAGCGTGGACAGGGGAGGCGAGCAGTACTTC
d_call: .; v_call: TRBV23-1; j_call: TRBJ1-2; clone_size: few; cdr3_aa: CASSQLETGLTYNYGYTF; cdr3_nt: TGCGCCAGCAGTCAATTGGAGACAGGCCTAACATACAACTATGGCTACACCTTC
d_call: .; v_call: TRBV6-5; j_call: TRBJ1-1; clone_size: .; cdr3_aa: CASRPGRGTEAFF; cdr3_nt: TGTGCCAGCAGACCAGGGAGGGGGACTGAAGCTTTCTTT
d_call: .; v_call: TRBV6-5; j_call: TRBJ2-1; clone_size: .; cdr3_aa: CASSSLLGEQFF; cdr3_nt: TGTGCCAGCAGCTCACTACTAGGTGAGCAGTTCTTC
d_call: .; v_call: TRBV4-3; j_call: TRBJ1-6; clone_size: many; cdr3_aa: CASSPMGAQGSPLHF; cdr3_nt: TGCGCCAGCAGTCCGATGGGGGCCCAGGGTTCACCCCTCCACTTT
d_call: TRBD2; v_call: TRBV7-2; j_call: TRBJ2-7; clone_size: few; cdr3_aa: CASSLGPAGGREQYF; cdr3_nt: TGTGCCAGCAGCTTAGGACCAGCGGGGGGACGCGAGCAGTACTTC
d_call: .; v_call: TRBV28; j_call: TRBJ1-2; clone_size: .; cdr3_aa: CASSYRKGGYTF; cdr3_nt: TGTGCCAGCAGTTATCGAAAGGGGGGCTACACCTTC
d_call: .; v_call: TRBV4-3; j_call: TRBJ2-7; clone_size: few; cdr3_aa: CASSRGIGSSVSYEQYF; cdr3_nt: TGCGCCAGCAGCCGGGGGATCGGGTCTAGCGTCTCCTACGAGCAGTACTTC
d_call: .; v_call: TRBV28; j_call: TRBJ1-2; clone_size: .; cdr3_aa: CASSLWTLQANYGYTF; cdr3_nt: TGTGCCAGCAGTTTATGGACACTGCAAGCTAACTATGGCTACACCTTC
d_call: TRBD2; v_call: TRBV2; j_call: TRBJ2-5; clone_size: few; cdr3_aa: CASSEGTSASGETQYF; cdr3_nt: TGTGCCAGCAGTGAAGGGACTAGCGCCTCCGGGGAGACCCAGTACTTC
d_call: TRBD2; v_call: TRBV27; j_call: TRBJ2-7; clone_size: .; cdr3_aa: CASSLFAGGYEQYF; cdr3_nt: TGTGCCAGCAGTTTATTTGCGGGAGGATACGAGCAGTACTTC
d_call: TRBD1; v_call: TRBV4-3; j_call: TRBJ1-1; clone_size: few; cdr3_aa: CASSPQVQGGAFF; cdr3_nt: TGCGCCAGCAGCCCGCAGGTGCAGGGGGGCGCTTTCTTT
d_call: TRBD1; v_call: TRBV29-1; j_call: TRBJ1-1; clone_size: few; cdr3_aa: CSVEAAGGTEAFF; cdr3_nt: TGCAGCGTTGAAGCGGCAGGGGGGACTGAAGCTTTCTTT
d_call: TRBD2; v_call: TRBV29-1; j_call: TRBJ2-3; clone_size: .; cdr3_aa: CSVDLGAGGPDTQYF; cdr3_nt: TGCAGCGTTGATCTCGGGGCGGGGGGGCCAGATACGCAGTATTTT
d_call: .; v_call: TRBV5-6; j_call: TRBJ2-7; clone_size: few; cdr3_aa: CASSLTEISYEQYF; cdr3_nt: TGTGCCAGCAGCTTGACCGAGATCTCCTACGAGCAGTACTTC
d_call: TRBD1; v_call: TRBV19; j_call: TRBJ2-3; clone_size: few; cdr3_aa: CASADRGLGDTQYF; cdr3_nt: TGTGCCAGTGCGGACAGGGGGCTTGGAGATACGCAGTATTTT
d_call: TRBD2; v_call: TRBV4-1; j_call: TRBJ2-5; clone_size: .; cdr3_aa: CASSQEPTSEETQYF; cdr3_nt: TGCGCCAGCAGCCAAGAACCAACTAGCGAAGAGACCCAGTACTTC
d_call: TRBD2; v_call: TRBV6-5; j_call: TRBJ2-1; clone_size: few; cdr3_aa: CASRELAGEYNEQFF; cdr3_nt: TGTGCCAGCAGAGAACTAGCGGGGGAATACAATGAGCAGTTCTTC
d_call: .; v_call: TRBV9; j_call: TRBJ2-7; clone_size: once; cdr3_aa: CASSVDPGVNGEQYF; cdr3_nt: TGTGCCAGCAGCGTAGATCCAGGGGTAAATGGCGAGCAGTACTTC
d_call: TRBD2; v_call: TRBV4-3; j_call: TRBJ2-3; clone_size: .; cdr3_aa: CASSQSGGDALITDTQYF; cdr3_nt: TGCGCCAGCAGCCAATCCGGGGGGGACGCCTTGATCACAGATACGCAGTATTTT
d_call: .; v_call: TRBV4-3; j_call: TRBJ2-3; clone_size: few; cdr3_aa: CASSQTALSTDTQYF; cdr3_nt: TGCGCCAGCAGCCAAACAGCCCTTAGCACAGATACGCAGTATTTT
d_call: .; v_call: TRBV5-6; j_call: TRBJ2-7; clone_size: few; cdr3_aa: CASSLGFKTGRYEQYF; cdr3_nt: TGTGCCAGCAGCTTGGGATTCAAGACAGGACGCTACGAGCAGTACTTC
d_call: .; v_call: TRBV2; j_call: TRBJ2-6; clone_size: .; cdr3_aa: CASSEEESSGANVLTF; cdr3_nt: TGTGCCAGCAGTGAAGAAGAGTCCTCTGGGGCCAACGTCCTGACTTTC
d_call: .; v_call: TRBV9; j_call: TRBJ1-1; clone_size: .; cdr3_aa: CASSVDPRGGMNTEAFF; cdr3_nt: TGTGCCAGCAGCGTAGATCCTAGGGGAGGAATGAACACTGAAGCTTTCTTT
d_call: .; v_call: TRBV10-2; j_call: TRBJ1-4; clone_size: .; cdr3_aa: CASSDRNNEKLFF; cdr3_nt: TGCGCCAGCAGTGACAGAAATAATGAAAAACTGTTTTTT
d_call: .; v_call: TRBV5-4; j_call: TRBJ2-5; clone_size: .; cdr3_aa: CASSSPQGEETQYF; cdr3_nt: TGTGCCAGCAGTTCACCTCAGGGTGAAGAGACCCAGTACTTC
d_call: .; v_call: TRBV2; j_call: TRBJ1-2; clone_size: .; cdr3_aa: CASRGDYNYGYTF; cdr3_nt: TGTGCCAGCAGAGGGGACTACAACTATGGCTACACCTTC
d_call: TRBD1; v_call: TRBV5-1; j_call: TRBJ2-2; clone_size: few; cdr3_aa: CASSLDRGNTGELFF; cdr3_nt: TGCGCCAGCAGCTTAGACAGGGGGAACACCGGGGAGCTGTTTTTT
d_call: .; v_call: TRBV5-1; j_call: TRBJ1-1; clone_size: few; cdr3_aa: CASSLEEGYTEAFF; cdr3_nt: TGCGCCAGCAGCTTAGAGGAGGGGTACACTGAAGCTTTCTTT
d_call: .; v_call: TRBV14; j_call: TRBJ2-1; clone_size: once; cdr3_aa: CASSPTLPYNEQFF; cdr3_nt: TGTGCCAGCAGCCCTACCCTACCCTACAATGAGCAGTTCTTC
d_call: TRBD1; v_call: TRBV13; j_call: TRBJ2-7; clone_size: few; cdr3_aa: CASSPTKTGGRGEQYF; cdr3_nt: TGTGCCAGCAGCCCCACGAAGACAGGGGGAAGGGGCGAGCAGTACTTC
d_call: .; v_call: TRBV7-2; j_call: TRBJ2-1; clone_size: few; cdr3_aa: CASSQPGQYNEQFF; cdr3_nt: TGTGCCAGCAGCCAACCGGGACAATACAATGAGCAGTTCTTC
d_call: .; v_call: TRBV7-9; j_call: TRBJ1-4; clone_size: .; cdr3_aa: CASSLRLGGFATNEKLFF; cdr3_nt: TGTGCCAGCAGCTTACGGTTGGGGGGATTCGCAACTAATGAAAAACTGTTTTTT
d_call: .; v_call: TRBV9; j_call: TRBJ2-5; clone_size: .; cdr3_aa: CASSAGGETQYF; cdr3_nt: TGTGCCAGCAGCGCTGGAGGGGAGACCCAGTACTTC
d_call: .; v_call: TRBV10-3; j_call: TRBJ1-3; clone_size: .; cdr3_aa: CAISEGIRVGPGNTIYF; cdr3_nt: TGTGCCATCAGTGAGGGCATCAGGGTAGGCCCTGGAAACACCATATATTTT